What follows are 4 T cell receptor beta chains derived from one specimen sequenced in a study of blood T cells in healthy people across ages (dated by TCRdb to between 2014 and 2017). Libraries were constructed by 5' RACE. A second 7 to 11 cycle PCR used a sample-barcoded 5' primer and a J-beta primer mix. TCRdb cleaned the public reads at Q25 with fastp, built clones with MiXCR and kept in-frame beta chains. Here each entry gathers all rows of one CDR3 protein and keeps the most common genes and DNA. The sample table records 1.8 million or so distinct CDR3 sequences; approximately 40% of these occur just once. Of the sample, 23% falls within the top ten clones. Material for sequencing was blood. These receptors were obtained from a human donor in good health.

The chain joins TRBV5-1 to TRBJ2-4; 10 nucleotides match TRBD1. The end of the DNA aligns better with TRBJ2-7, so the J call may be wrong. Germline CDR1 is SGHRS and CDR2 is YFSETQ. CDR3 length: 14 amino acids. Here the CDR3 reads CASRSTGGTYEQYF. The CDR3 DNA sequence: TGCGCCAGCAGGTCGACAGGGGGCACCTACGAGCAGTACTTC.

Remarks on this clonotype: A much larger clone differs by one base, so this may be a read error. This chain uses TRBV20-1 with TRBJ1-2, with TRBD1 as a possible D gene (6 bases). CDR1 DFQATT and CDR2 SNEGSKA come from the germline V gene (reference sequence). CDR3 length equals 14 residues. In DNA, the CDR3 is TGCAGTGCTGGAGACGCCCAGGGGTTTCAGGGCTACACCTTC. Its protein product is CSAGDAQGFQGYTF.

This clonotype was observed a handful of times. The CDR3 protein is CSASPGTANEKLFF. CDR3 bases: TGCAGTGCTAGTCCCGGGACCGCTAATGAAAAACTGTTTTTT. The chain has TRBV20-1 and TRBJ1-4, with D possibly matching TRBD1 (5 bases). CDR1 is DFQATT, CDR2 SNEGSKA, per germline (reference sequence). V shed 3 bases and J shed 3 bases, with 11 bases lying between them. The CDR3 is made up of 14 amino acids.

There are a few counts of this clonotype. The chain uses TRBV7-2 and TRBJ1-2, with 8 nucleotides matching TRBD1. After removal of 5 bases from V and 4 bases from J, the junction contained 21 bases not matched to a gene. From germline, CDR1 is SGHTA and CDR2 FQGNSA. The CDR3 runs 19 residues. DNA for the CDR3: TGTGCCAGCAGCAAGGGGTCGGGACAGGTAGGGGCGGCCCGCTATGGCTACACCTTC. It yields the protein CASSKGSGQVGAARYGYTF. Full variable domain (rest looked up from reference TRBV7-2 and TRBJ1-2): GAGVSQSPSNKVTEKGKDVELRCDPISGHTALYWYRQSLGQGLEFLIYFQGNSAPDKSGLPSDRFSAERTGGSVSTLTIQRTQQEDSAVYLCASSKGSGQVGAARYGYTFGSGTRLTVV.